The entry below gives a single T cell receptor (beta chain) sequence along with its context. Its target is unknown. There are 13 residues in the CDR3. Germline trimming cut 3 bases from V and 6 bases from J; bases unmatched to any gene: 3. Germline CDR1 reads WSHSY; CDR2 reads SAAADI. The assay was immunoSEQ multiplex PCR, and TCRdb's table has in-frame clones only and misses some. The sample includes approximately 15,000 clones, about 65% seen only once; the top ten take 2% to 3%. This sample was taken from a study of neoadjuvant anti-PD-1 for oral cavity cancer. Overall study context: Around day 43, patients without progression received a fourth nivolumab dose before surgery. Study-level findings and limits: Non-responders to neoadjuvant nivolumab had significantly more clonal PBMC T cells than responders. TCR analyses covered only a few patients per response group.

The rearrangement joins TRBV10-2 to TRBJ2-3; TRBD2 aligns across 7 bases. The sample consisted of PBMCs, taken before nivolumab (anti-PD-1) treatment. This receptor was taken from a person aged 40-85 years with oral cavity squamous cell carcinoma. CDR3 amino acids: CASSDGGGDTQYF. The CDR3 DNA reads as TGCGCCAGCAGTGACGGGGGAGGGGATACGCAGTATTTT.